A selection of T cell receptor beta chains follows, all from one sample in a study of blood T cell repertoires in COVID-19. Profiled with immunoSEQ multiplex PCR; TCRdb holds only in-frame clones, not every one. The repertoire holds 90,000 to 120,000 clones, with 65% to 80% as singletons. Sequenced sample: peripheral blood. These receptors were collected from a man in his 70s with acute or convalescent COVID-19. Both conserved end residues are part of each CDR3. D genes are given only for firm matches. Clone size is not always given. Where it is, it says once, few, many or a class for expanded clones.

d_gene	v_gene	len	abundance	j_gene	CDR3nt	CDR3aa
.	TRBV29-1	13	.	TRBJ1-2	TGCAGCGTTGAAGATGAAGGGAGCTATGGCTACACCTTC	CSVEDEGSYGYTF
.	TRBV29-1	14	.	TRBJ2-1	TGCAGCGTTGAATCCCGGGACTCCGTCAATGAGCAGTTCTTC	CSVESRDSVNEQFF
TRBD2	TRBV5-1	15	.	TRBJ2-5	TGCGCCAGCATGAGCGGGGGTTCCTCCCAAGAGACCCAGTACTTC	CASMSGGSSQETQYF
TRBD1	TRBV7-6	15	.	TRBJ2-2	TGTGCCAGCAGTCACCGGGACAGGAACACCGGGGAGCTGTTTTTT	CASSHRDRNTGELFF
TRBD2	TRBV18	15	.	TRBJ2-1	TGTGCCAGCTCACCCGGGACTAGCGGTTACAATGAGCAGTTCTTC	CASSPGTSGYNEQFF
.	TRBV6-5	14	.	TRBJ1-5	TGTGCCAGCAGGAACCGGGGAGGGGGTCAGCCCCAGCATTTT	CASRNRGGGQPQHF
.	TRBV19	15	.	TRBJ2-3	TGTGCCAGTAAGCCCCCAGGGGACGTGTCAGATACGCAGTATTTT	CASKPPGDVSDTQYF
TRBD1	TRBV2	14	.	TRBJ1-4	TGTGCCAGTAATACCGGGACAGCTAATGAAAAACTGTTTTTT	CASNTGTANEKLFF
.	TRBV19	16	.	TRBJ1-3	TGTGCCAGTAGTGGAGACAGGTTTTCCTCTGGAAACACCATATATTTT	CASSGDRFSSGNTIYF
.	TRBV18	17	.	TRBJ1-1	TGTGCCAGCTCACCGTCAGACCAGCCTACAGGGTTGAGTGAAGCTTTCTTT	CASSPSDQPTGLSEAFF
TRBD1	TRBV19	16	.	TRBJ2-2	TGTGCCAGTAGTATACCCTTGACAGGGCAAACCGGGGAGCTGTTTTTT	CASSIPLTGQTGELFF
.	TRBV12-3/TRBV12-4	13	.	TRBJ1-2	TGTGCCAGCAACGTACAGGGCGGCTATGGCTACACCTTC	CASNVQGGYGYTF
TRBD1	TRBV10-2	14	.	TRBJ1-1	TGCGCCAGCAGTGTAGGACAGGGGAACACTGAAGCTTTCTTT	CASSVGQGNTEAFF
.	TRBV18	13	.	TRBJ1-4	TGTGCCAGCTCGCCAGGGCTTAATGAAAAACTGTTTTTT	CASSPGLNEKLFF
.	TRBV18	19	.	TRBJ2-2	TGTGCCAGCTCAGAACCCCGGGGGAGCCCCACTAATACCGGCGGGGAGCTGTTTTTT	CASSEPRGSPTNTGGELFF
TRBD1	TRBV6-6	16	.	TRBJ2-2	TGTGCCAGCAGAAAACCTACAGGGGGAAGGACCGGGGAGCTGTTTTTT	CASRKPTGGRTGELFF
TRBD1	TRBV14	15	once	TRBJ2-1	TGTGCCAGCAGCCCCAGACAGGGCCCCTGGGATGAGCAGTTCTTC	CASSPRQGPWDEQFF
.	TRBV6-5	14	.	TRBJ1-2	TGTGCCAGCAGTAAGACAGGTCCTAACTATGGCTACACCTTC	CASSKTGPNYGYTF
TRBD1	TRBV6-5	14	.	TRBJ1-2	TGTGCCAGCAGTTACTTACTAGGGGGCAATGGCTACACCTTC	CASSYLLGGNGYTF
.	TRBV7-2	14	.	TRBJ1-3	TGTGCCAGCAGCTTTAAAGGGGCTGGAAACACCATATATTTT	CASSFKGAGNTIYF
TRBD1	TRBV7-9	14	.	TRBJ1-3	TGTGCCAGCAGCCGGGACAGCTCTGGAAACACCATATATTTT	CASSRDSSGNTIYF
TRBD1	TRBV3-1/TRBV3-2	15	few	TRBJ1-6	TGTGCCAGCAGCCAAGATGCCCAGGGGGCTTCACCCCTCCACTTT	CASSQDAQGASPLHF
.	TRBV18	12	.	TRBJ2-7	TGTGCCAGCTCAGCCTACAGGGACGAGCAGTACTTC	CASSAYRDEQYF
TRBD2	TRBV7-6	14	once	TRBJ2-3	TGTGCCAGCAGCTTAGGGCGGGGGGCAGATACGCAGTATTTT	CASSLGRGADTQYF
.	TRBV29-1	13	.	TRBJ2-2	TGCAGCGTGCGGGGATCTTACACCGGGGAGCTGTTTTTT	CSVRGSYTGELFF
.	TRBV27	15	.	TRBJ2-7	TGTGCCAGCACCCCTAGCGGGACAGGGGTCCACGAGCAGTACTTC	CASTPSGTGVHEQYF
.	TRBV5-1	14	.	TRBJ2-7	TGCGCCAGCACCCCCGACAGTTTGTCCTACGAGCAGTACTTC	CASTPDSLSYEQYF
.	TRBV20-1	14	.	TRBJ1-2	TGCAGTGCTAGTCCCCCCGACAGGCTCTATGGCTACACCTTC	CSASPPDRLYGYTF
TRBD2	TRBV28	15	.	TRBJ2-3	TGTGCCAGCAGTTTCCTAGCGGGGGGAGCAGATACGCAGTATTTT	CASSFLAGGADTQYF
TRBD1	TRBV6-4	15	.	TRBJ1-2	TGTGCCAGCAGTGCCACCGGGACAGGGAGTTATGGCTACACCTTC	CASSATGTGSYGYTF
.	TRBV6-5	12	.	TRBJ2-2	TGTGCCAGCAGTTCCCTTTCTGGGGAGCTGTTTTTT	CASSSLSGELFF
TRBD1	TRBV19	15	.	TRBJ1-6	TGTGCCAGTAGGCCGATGGACAGGGACAATTCACCCCTCCACTTT	CASRPMDRDNSPLHF
TRBD1	TRBV5-5	15	few	TRBJ2-3	TGTGCCAGCAGCTTGGCGGGGACAGGGGGCGATACGCAGTATTTT	CASSLAGTGGDTQYF
TRBD1	TRBV5-1	14	.	TRBJ1-2	TGCGCCAGCAGCGAGGGACAGGGAGGTCTTGGCTACACCTTC	CASSEGQGGLGYTF
.	TRBV12-3/TRBV12-4	11	.	TRBJ1-2	TGTGCCAGCAGTCTCGGCTATGGCTACACCTTC	CASSLGYGYTF
.	TRBV4-3	14	medium-sized	TRBJ1-4	TGCGCCAGCAGCCCAAGACAAGCTAATGAAAAACTGTTTTTT	CASSPRQANEKLFF
TRBD2	TRBV5-1	14	.	TRBJ2-3	TGCGCCAGCAGTCCCATAGCGGGGACAGATACGCAGTATTTT	CASSPIAGTDTQYF
.	TRBV18	13	.	TRBJ1-3	TGTGCCAGCTCACCACAACAGGTGGACACCATATATTTT	CASSPQQVDTIYF
.	TRBV19	15	.	TRBJ1-2	TGTGCCAGTAGTATTAATTGGCAGGGCAACTATGGCTACACCTTC	CASSINWQGNYGYTF
.	TRBV19	12	.	TRBJ1-2	TGTGCCAGTAGTGAACAGGCTTGGGGCTACACCTTC	CASSEQAWGYTF
TRBD2	TRBV5-6	17	once	TRBJ2-1	TGTGCCAGCAGCTTGGGACTAGCGGGGGGAACCTACAATGAGCAGTTCTTC	CASSLGLAGGTYNEQFF
.	TRBV18	13	few	TRBJ1-1	TGTGCCAGCTGTACCAGCGCGGACACTGAAGCTTTCTTT	CASCTSADTEAFF
TRBD2	TRBV27	15	.	TRBJ2-3	TGTGCCAGCAGTTTAGGGCTAGCGGGCGGAGATACGCAGTATTTT	CASSLGLAGGDTQYF
.	TRBV9	13	few	TRBJ2-1	TGTGCCAGCAGCACGACTAGTCGGGATGAGCAGTTCTTC	CASSTTSRDEQFF
TRBD2	TRBV9	14	.	TRBJ2-1	TGTGCCAGCAGCGCGATTCCCACTAGCGGTGAGCAGTTCTTC	CASSAIPTSGEQFF
.	TRBV7-8	14	.	TRBJ1-2	TGTGCCAGCAGCTTAGGCCATTCAGGATATGGCTACACCTTC	CASSLGHSGYGYTF
.	TRBV7-9	14	.	TRBJ2-3	TGTGCCAGCAGCTTGGGGCAGGGCACAGATACGCAGTATTTT	CASSLGQGTDTQYF
TRBD1	TRBV5-4	15	.	TRBJ2-1	TGTGCCAGCAGCTTAGCGGACAGGGGGAGCAATGAGCAGTTCTTC	CASSLADRGSNEQFF
.	TRBV18	17	.	TRBJ2-6	TGTGCCAGCTCCCCTTCGCGGGGGCTTTATGGGGCCAACGTCCTGACTTTC	CASSPSRGLYGANVLTF
TRBD1	TRBV5-1	15	.	TRBJ2-2	TGCGCCAGCAGCCCGTCGACAGGGAGCACCGGGGAGCTGTTTTTT	CASSPSTGSTGELFF
TRBD2	TRBV19	15	.	TRBJ2-2	TGTGCCAGTAGTTCCCTAGCGGGGTACACCGGGGAGCTGTTTTTT	CASSSLAGYTGELFF
.	TRBV7-6	14	.	TRBJ1-5	TGTGCCAGCAGCCCCAGTCTGATCAATCAGCCCCAGCATTTT	CASSPSLINQPQHF